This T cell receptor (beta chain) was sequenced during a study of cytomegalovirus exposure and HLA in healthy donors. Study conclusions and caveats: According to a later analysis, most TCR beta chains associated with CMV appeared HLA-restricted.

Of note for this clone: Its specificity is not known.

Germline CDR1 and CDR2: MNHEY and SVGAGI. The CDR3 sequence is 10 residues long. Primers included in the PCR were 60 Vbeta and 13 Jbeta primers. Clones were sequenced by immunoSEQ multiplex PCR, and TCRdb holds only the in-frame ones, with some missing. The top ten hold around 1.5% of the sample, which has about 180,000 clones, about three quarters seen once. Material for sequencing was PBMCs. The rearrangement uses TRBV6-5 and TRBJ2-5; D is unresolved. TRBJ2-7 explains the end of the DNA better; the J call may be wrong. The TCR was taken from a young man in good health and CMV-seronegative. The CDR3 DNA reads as TGTGTTAGAGATTCCTACGAGCAGTACTTC. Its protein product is CVRDSYEQYF.